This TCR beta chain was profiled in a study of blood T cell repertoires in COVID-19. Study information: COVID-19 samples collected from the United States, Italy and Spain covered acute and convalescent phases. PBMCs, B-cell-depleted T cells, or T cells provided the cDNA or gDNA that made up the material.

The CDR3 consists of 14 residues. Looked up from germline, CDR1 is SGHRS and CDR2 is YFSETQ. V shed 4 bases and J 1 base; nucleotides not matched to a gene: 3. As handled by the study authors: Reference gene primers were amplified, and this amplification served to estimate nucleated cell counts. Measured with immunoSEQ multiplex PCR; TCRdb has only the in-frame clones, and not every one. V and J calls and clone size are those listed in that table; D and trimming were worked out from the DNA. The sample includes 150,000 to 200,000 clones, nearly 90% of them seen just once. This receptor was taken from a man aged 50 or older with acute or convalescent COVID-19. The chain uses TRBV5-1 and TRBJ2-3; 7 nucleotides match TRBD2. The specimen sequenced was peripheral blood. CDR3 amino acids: CASSPTSGTDTQYF. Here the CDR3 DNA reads TGCGCCAGCAGCCCCACTAGCGGCACAGATACGCAGTATTTT.